The rows below give T cell receptor beta chains drawn from one sample of a study of identical twins. TCRdb re-called the 5' RACE reads through MiXCR, storing one row per CDR3 protein. The sample comprises 600,000 to 700,000 distinct CDR3 sequences, about 20% of which are singletons, and roughly 4% rests with the top ten. These same records also appear under a second study, on T cells expressing NK-cell markers.

Specimen: PBMCs. The receptor set was obtained from a woman aged 18-29 years in good health. The CDR3 runs from the conserved cysteine through the conserved F or W. D genes are given only for firm matches. Size values are once, few and many counts, or a class for expanded clones, and some rows have none.

TRBV6-1,.,TRBJ2-6,.,TGTGCCAGCACTACCCCGGGGGCCAACGTCCTGACTTTC,CASTTPGANVLTF
TRBV28,few,TRBJ2-5,.,TGTGCCAGCAGATTACCAGGCAGCGGAGGTCCTACCCAGTACTTC,CASRLPGSGGPTQYF
TRBV28,.,TRBJ2-3,.,TGTGCCAGCTTCCGTCCAGATACGCAGTATTTT,CASFRPDTQYF
TRBV10-2,many,TRBJ1-1,.,TGCGCCAGCAGGGATGGAACTGAAGCTTTCTTT,CASRDGTEAFF
TRBV9,many,TRBJ2-7,.,TGTGCCAGCAGCGTAGTTGGATACTCCTACGAGCAGTACTTC,CASSVVGYSYEQYF
TRBV12-3/TRBV12-4,.,TRBJ2-2,TRBD2,TGTGCCAGCAGCCCACTATGGGGGAGGGACACCGGGGAGCTGTTTTTT,CASSPLWGRDTGELFF
TRBV12-3/TRBV12-4,.,TRBJ2-5,.,TGTGCCAGCAGACTAGGACAGGGAGGGGAGACCCAGTACTTC,CASRLGQGGETQYF
TRBV14,once,TRBJ1-4,.,TGTGCCAGCAGCCAAATGGAGGCTAATGAAAAACTGTTTTTT,CASSQMEANEKLFF
TRBV15,.,TRBJ2-1,TRBD2,TGTGCCACCAGCAGAGATCCGACTAGCGGCCCCTACAATGAGCAGTTCTTC,CATSRDPTSGPYNEQFF
TRBV5-1,.,TRBJ2-3,TRBD2,TGCGCCAGCAGCCGCGATGGGGGGACTATGAGCACAGATACGCAGTATTTT,CASSRDGGTMSTDTQYF
TRBV6-1,few,TRBJ2-3,TRBD2,TGTGCCAGCAGACCAATCGGGACTAGCGGGCGCACAGATACGCAGTATTTT,CASRPIGTSGRTDTQYF
TRBV20-1,few,TRBJ1-3,TRBD1,TGCAGTGCTTGGACAGGGATTACTGGAAACACCATATATTTT,CSAWTGITGNTIYF
TRBV12-3/TRBV12-4,.,TRBJ1-6,.,TGTGCCAGCAGCTTGGAACATAATTCACCCCTCCACTTT,CASSLEHNSPLHF
TRBV29-1,few,TRBJ2-7,.,TGCAGCGTTGAGACCGGGACACGCGAGCAGTACTTC,CSVETGTREQYF
TRBV2,.,TRBJ2-1,.,TGTGCCAGCAGAGAGACTAGGGTCCAGTTCAATGAGCAGTTCTTC,CASRETRVQFNEQFF
TRBV6-5,.,TRBJ2-3,.,TGTGCCAGCAGTTACTCTGGCGGCCAGCGGGCAGATACGCAGTATTTT,CASSYSGGQRADTQYF
TRBV12-3/TRBV12-4,.,TRBJ2-5,TRBD2,TGTGCCAGCAGTACCGGACTAGCGGGTGGCGAGACCCAGTACTTC,CASSTGLAGGETQYF
TRBV4-3,many,TRBJ1-2,.,TGCGCCAGCAGCCAGGAGGACAGCCGATTTAACTATGGCTACACCTTC,CASSQEDSRFNYGYTF
TRBV2,few,TRBJ2-3,.,TGTGCCAGCAGTGAAGAACCACGAAACACAGATACGCAGTATTTT,CASSEEPRNTDTQYF
TRBV5-1,many,TRBJ2-7,TRBD2,TGCGCCAGCAGCGGGGGGGACCCCTACGAGCAGTACTTC,CASSGGDPYEQYF
TRBV10-3,.,TRBJ2-7,.,TGTGCCATCAGTGAGAACCAGGAGAGGTCGAACGAGCAGTACTTC,CAISENQERSNEQYF
TRBV14,.,TRBJ2-1,.,TGTGCCAGCAGCCAAGTTAGCGCCAGCTCCTACAATGAGCAGTTCTTC,CASSQVSASSYNEQFF
TRBV20-1,few,TRBJ1-4,TRBD1,TGCAGTGCTAGAGGCCCGGCAGGGGGCGCTTCTAATGAAAAACTGTTTTTT,CSARGPAGGASNEKLFF
TRBV2,.,TRBJ1-1,.,TGTGCCAGCAGTGATCGGGCGCCAAGCACTGAAGCTTTCTTT,CASSDRAPSTEAFF
TRBV20-1,.,TRBJ2-3,TRBD1,TGCAGTGCTAGAGATGGACAGGACTTCACAGATACGCAGTATTTT,CSARDGQDFTDTQYF
TRBV24-1,many,TRBJ2-1,TRBD2,TGTGCCACCAGTGATTTCTCTAGCGGCAACAATGAGCAGTTCTTC,CATSDFSSGNNEQFF
TRBV27,many,TRBJ2-7,.,TGTGCCAGCAGTTTATTCACCGCGTACGAGCAGTACTTC,CASSLFTAYEQYF
TRBV12-3/TRBV12-4,.,TRBJ2-2,.,TGTGCCAGCAGGGGGAACCCCGGAACCGGGGAGCTGTTTTTT,CASRGNPGTGELFF
TRBV24-1,.,TRBJ1-1,.,TGTGCCACCAGTGCGGGGAACCTAATGAACACTGAAGCTTTCTTT,CATSAGNLMNTEAFF
TRBV20-1,few,TRBJ1-1,.,TGCAGTCTCAACCTGGTCACTGAAGCTTTCTTT,CSLNLVTEAFF
TRBV7-2,.,TRBJ1-2,TRBD1,TGTGCCAGCAGCAGACAGGGCTGGGATGGCTACACCTTC,CASSRQGWDGYTF
TRBV25-1,.,TRBJ2-7,.,TGTGCCAGCAGTAAAGTAGGGAGTGGCGAGCAGTACTTC,CASSKVGSGEQYF
TRBV5-6,.,TRBJ2-1,.,TGTGCCAGCAGCTTGGGACCGGGCCATCGGTTCTTC,CASSLGPGHRFF
TRBV11-2,.,TRBJ2-3,.,TGTGCCAGCAGCTTCCTTGGGAGCACCACAGATACGCAGTATTTT,CASSFLGSTTDTQYF
TRBV15,.,TRBJ1-2,.,TGTGCCACCAGCAGAGGGGAGGTCGGAAGCGTCTATGGCTACACCTTC,CATSRGEVGSVYGYTF
TRBV10-3,.,TRBJ2-3,TRBD1,TGTGCCATCAGTGAAAGGACAGGGGTGAAAAGCAGTAGCACAGATACGCAGTATTTT,CAISERTGVKSSSTDTQYF
TRBV6-2/TRBV6-3,.,TRBJ1-1,TRBD1,TGTGCCAGCAGTGACAGGGGAAGGAAAGCTTTCTTT,CASSDRGRKAFF
TRBV2,.,TRBJ1-5,TRBD1,TGTGCCAGCAGTCAACAGGGGAATGGCAATCAGCCCCAGCATTTT,CASSQQGNGNQPQHF
TRBV5-1,.,TRBJ2-1,TRBD2,TGCGCCAGCAGCTCAGCTACTAGCGGATTTACCTACAATGAGCAGTTCTTC,CASSSATSGFTYNEQFF
TRBV20-1,.,TRBJ2-5,.,TGCAGTGCTAGGGGTCAGGGACCTGAGGGGGAGACCCAGTACTTC,CSARGQGPEGETQYF
TRBV24-1,.,TRBJ1-2,.,TGTGCCACCAGTGATTTGAATTATGGCTACACCTTC,CATSDLNYGYTF
TRBV20-1,few,TRBJ2-3,.,TGCAGCCCGGATCAGCCTAACACAGATACGCAGTATTTT,CSPDQPNTDTQYF
TRBV6-5,.,TRBJ1-1,.,TGTGCCAGCAGTTCCCAGTCTAGTAACACTGAAGCTTTCTTT,CASSSQSSNTEAFF
TRBV12-5,few,TRBJ2-1,.,TGTGCTAGTGGTTTGGTACCCGACGGAAAGCCCTCCTACAATGAGCAGTTCTTC,CASGLVPDGKPSYNEQFF
TRBV5-1,.,TRBJ1-1,.,TGCGCCAGCAGCCCGGCTCAGGGGAACACTGAAGCTTTCTTT,CASSPAQGNTEAFF
TRBV29-1,.,TRBJ2-1,.,TGCAGCGATTCCTACAATGAGCAGTTCTTC,CSDSYNEQFF
TRBV5-1,many,TRBJ2-2,TRBD1,TGCGCCAGCAGCCGAACACAGGGGCACACCGGGGAGCTGTTTTTT,CASSRTQGHTGELFF
TRBV5-6,few,TRBJ1-5,TRBD1,TGTGCCAGCAGCGCCGGGACAGGGCGCAATCAGCCCCAGCATTTT,CASSAGTGRNQPQHF
TRBV20-1,few,TRBJ1-6,.,TGCAGTGCGCCGGGGTTCTATAATTCACCCCTCCACTTT,CSAPGFYNSPLHF
TRBV5-6,.,TRBJ2-1,.,TGTGCCAGCAGCAAATCTAGAGGGGAGTATTCCTACAATGAGCAGTTCTTC,CASSKSRGEYSYNEQFF
TRBV12-3/TRBV12-4,.,TRBJ2-3,TRBD2,TGTGCCAGCAGCCCCTGGACTAGCGGTATAGCAGATACGCAGTATTTT,CASSPWTSGIADTQYF
TRBV9,.,TRBJ2-1,TRBD2,TGTGCCAGCAGCCCGAGCGGGGGGGCGCATGAGCAGTTCTTC,CASSPSGGAHEQFF
TRBV9,.,TRBJ2-7,.,TGTGCCAGCAGCTCCGGGGCCGGCCAAACCTACGAGCAGTACTTC,CASSSGAGQTYEQYF
TRBV7-2,.,TRBJ2-5,.,TGTGCCAGCAGCATTACTAGGACAGAGACCCAGTACTTC,CASSITRTETQYF
TRBV12-3/TRBV12-4,many,TRBJ2-3,.,TGTGCCAGCAGTGTTAGCGGCACAGATACGCAGTATTTT,CASSVSGTDTQYF
TRBV12-3/TRBV12-4,many,TRBJ1-5,TRBD1,TGTGCCAGCAGGCTGGGACAGAGGAATCAGCCCCAGCATTTT,CASRLGQRNQPQHF
TRBV7-6,.,TRBJ2-7,.,TGTGCCAGCAGCTTCCTAGAAAACGAGCAGTACTTC,CASSFLENEQYF
TRBV7-2,few,TRBJ2-3,TRBD1,TGTGCCAGCAGCTTAGGGGCAGGGGGCGGAGATACGCAGTATTTT,CASSLGAGGGDTQYF
TRBV7-6,.,TRBJ2-7,.,TGTGCCAGCAGCTTAGGCATGACTTCTTCCTACGAGCAGTACTTC,CASSLGMTSSYEQYF